This paragraph covers one TCR beta chain sequence. CDR3 length: 15 residues. Germline CDR1 SGHDN, CDR2 FVKESK. Between the trimmed V and J ends, which lost 0 bases and 1 base, there was a span of 9 bases. The table came from immunoSEQ multiplex PCR; TCRdb's copy has only in-frame clones and leaves some out. The sample yields 200,000 to 250,000 clones, roughly 94% seen once. The data are from a study of control samples from healthy donors and cancer patients. The sequence derives from a man aged 50 or older in good health. The V gene is TRBV14, the J gene TRBJ1-1; tentatively, D is TRBD1 (5 bases). The material sequenced was blood. In DNA, the CDR3 is TGTGCCAGCAGCCAAGAGGGACGGGCGAACACTGAAGCTTTCTTT. It is translated as CASSQEGRANTEAFF.